One and the same sample provided the 3 T cell receptor beta chains below, sequenced in a study of shared clonotypes between healthy human individuals. It was CD45RO-negative cells, positively selected for CCR7, that made up naive CD8 cells, with terminally differentiated effector memory CD45RA+ cells excluded. The method was immunoSEQ multiplex PCR; TCRdb's version includes in-frame clones alone and lacks a portion of them. The sample has about 1,900,000 clones; about 94% are singletons. Sequenced material: naive CD8+ T cells sorted from blood. The source is a young man in good health.

This clone was counted once. CDR3: CASSWGRTYEQYF. The CDR3 bases are TGTGCCAGCAGCTGGGGACGGACCTACGAGCAGTACTTC. This rearrangement joins TRBV5-8 to TRBJ2-7, with D perhaps assigned TRBD1 or TRBD2 (5 bases each). CDR1 and CDR2 from the germline V gene are SGHTS and YDEGEE. This CDR3 region has 13 residues. The V end was cut by 3 bases, the J end by 2 bases, with 9 bases between.

This chain links TRBV9 with TRBJ2-1; D may be TRBD1 or TRBD2 (5 bases each). Germline V gives CDR1 SGDLS, CDR2 YYNGEE. V was cut by 7 bases and J by 6 bases, with 11 bases left in between. This CDR3 is built from 12 residues. CDR3 coding DNA: TGTGCCAGCCGAGGGGTAGGCAATGAGCAGTTCTTC. Translated: CASRGVGNEQFF.

J is TRBJ2-2 and V is TRBV5-4; 8 bases map to TRBD1. From germline, CDR1 is SGHNT and CDR2 YYREEE (reference sequence). CDR3 length: 15 residues. The J segment lost 6 bases and the V segment lost 4 bases, leaving 8 bases of the junction unmatched. The CDR3 coding sequence is TGTGCCAGCAGCCCGACAGGGGTTCCGGCCGGGGAGCTGTTTTTT. Translated, it gives CASSPTGVPAGELFF.